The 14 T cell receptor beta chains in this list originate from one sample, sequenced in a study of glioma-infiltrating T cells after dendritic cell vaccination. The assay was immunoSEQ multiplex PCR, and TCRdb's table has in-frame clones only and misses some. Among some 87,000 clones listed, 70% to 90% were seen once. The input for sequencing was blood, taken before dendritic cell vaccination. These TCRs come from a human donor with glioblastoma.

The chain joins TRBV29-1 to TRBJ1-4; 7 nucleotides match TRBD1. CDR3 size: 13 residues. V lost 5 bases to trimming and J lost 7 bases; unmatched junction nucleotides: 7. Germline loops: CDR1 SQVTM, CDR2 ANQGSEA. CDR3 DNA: TGCAGCGTTAAACAGGGGTTGGGTGAAAAACTGTTTTTT. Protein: CSVKQGLGEKLFF.

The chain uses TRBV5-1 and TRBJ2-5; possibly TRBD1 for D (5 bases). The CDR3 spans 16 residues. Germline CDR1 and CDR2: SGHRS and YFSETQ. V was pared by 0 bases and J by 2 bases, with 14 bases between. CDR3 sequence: CASSLEGWGRQETQYF. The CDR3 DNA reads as TGCGCCAGCAGCTTGGAGGGGTGGGGAAGACAAGAGACCCAGTACTTC.

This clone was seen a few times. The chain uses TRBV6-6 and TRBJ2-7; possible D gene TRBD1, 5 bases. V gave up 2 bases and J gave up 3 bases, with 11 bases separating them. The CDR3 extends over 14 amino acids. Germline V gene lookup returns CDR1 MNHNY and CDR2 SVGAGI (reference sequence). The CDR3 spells CASSYPITGYEQYF. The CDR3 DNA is TGTGCCAGCAGTTACCCTATAACAGGCTACGAGCAGTACTTC.

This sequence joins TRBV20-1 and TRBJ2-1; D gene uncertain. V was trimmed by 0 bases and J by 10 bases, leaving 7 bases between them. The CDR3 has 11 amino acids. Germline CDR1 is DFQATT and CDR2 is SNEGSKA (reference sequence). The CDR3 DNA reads TGCAGTGCTAGAGAAGAGTACGAGCAGTTCTTC. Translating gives CSAREEYEQFF.

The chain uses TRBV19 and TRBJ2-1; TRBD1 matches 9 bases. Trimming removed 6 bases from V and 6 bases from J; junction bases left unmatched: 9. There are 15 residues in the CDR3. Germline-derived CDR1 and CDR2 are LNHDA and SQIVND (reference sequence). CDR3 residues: CASRPPDRGPNEQFF. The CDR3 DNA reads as TGTGCCAGTAGACCGCCGGACAGGGGACCCAATGAGCAGTTCTTC.

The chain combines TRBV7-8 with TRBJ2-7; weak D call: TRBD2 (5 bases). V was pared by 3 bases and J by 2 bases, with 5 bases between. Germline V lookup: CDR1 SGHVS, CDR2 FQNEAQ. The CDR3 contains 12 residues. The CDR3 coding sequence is TGTGCCAGCAGCTTGGGAGCCTACGAGCAGTACTTC. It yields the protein CASSLGAYEQYF.

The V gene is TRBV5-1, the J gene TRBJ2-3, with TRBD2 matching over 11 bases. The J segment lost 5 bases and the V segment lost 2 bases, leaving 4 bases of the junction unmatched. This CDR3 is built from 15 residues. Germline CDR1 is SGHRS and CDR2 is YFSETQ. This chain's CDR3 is CASSFGTSGGDTQYF. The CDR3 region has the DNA TGCGCCAGCAGCTTTGGGACTAGCGGAGGAGATACGCAGTATTTT.

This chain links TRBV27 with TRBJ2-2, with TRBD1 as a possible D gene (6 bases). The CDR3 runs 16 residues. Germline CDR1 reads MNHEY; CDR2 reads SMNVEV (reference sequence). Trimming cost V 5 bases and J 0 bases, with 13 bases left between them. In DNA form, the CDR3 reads TGTGCCAGCAGTACTAGGACAGCGCCGAACACCGGGGAGCTGTTTTTT. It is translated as CASSTRTAPNTGELFF.

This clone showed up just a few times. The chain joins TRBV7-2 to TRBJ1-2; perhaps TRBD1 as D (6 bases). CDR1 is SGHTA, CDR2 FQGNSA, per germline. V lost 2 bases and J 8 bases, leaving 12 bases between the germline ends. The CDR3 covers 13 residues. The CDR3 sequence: CASSLRGAQGYTF. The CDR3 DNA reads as TGTGCCAGCAGCTTACGGGGGGCGCAGGGCTACACCTTC.

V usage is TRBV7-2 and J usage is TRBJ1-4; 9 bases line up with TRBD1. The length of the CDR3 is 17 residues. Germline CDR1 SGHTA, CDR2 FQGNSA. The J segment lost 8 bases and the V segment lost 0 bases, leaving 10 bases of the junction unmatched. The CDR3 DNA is TGTGCCAGCAGCTTAGCCGGGACAGGGTTGCGGTTGGAAAAACTGTTTTTT. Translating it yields CASSLAGTGLRLEKLFF.

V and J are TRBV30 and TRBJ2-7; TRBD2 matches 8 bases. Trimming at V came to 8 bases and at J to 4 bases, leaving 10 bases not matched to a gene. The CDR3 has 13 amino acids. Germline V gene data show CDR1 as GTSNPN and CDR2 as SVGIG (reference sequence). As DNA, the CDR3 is TGTGCCGGGGCCCAGCGGGAGTCGTACGAGCAGTACTTC. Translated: CAGAQRESYEQYF.

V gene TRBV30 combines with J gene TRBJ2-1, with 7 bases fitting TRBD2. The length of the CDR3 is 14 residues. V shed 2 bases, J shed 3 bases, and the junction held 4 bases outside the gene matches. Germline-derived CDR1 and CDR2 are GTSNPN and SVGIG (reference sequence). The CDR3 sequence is CAWSRGGSYNEQFF. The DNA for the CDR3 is TGTGCCTGGAGTCGTGGCGGGAGCTACAATGAGCAGTTCTTC.

CDR3 protein: CASSYTGAYEQYF. The CDR3 nucleotides are TGTGCCAGCAGCTATACAGGGGCCTACGAGCAGTACTTC. The J gene is TRBJ2-7, the V gene TRBV5-8, with 7 bases lining up with TRBD1. Germline CDR1 reads SGHTS; CDR2 reads YDEGEE. J lost 2 bases, V lost 3 bases, and 2 bases had no gene match. This CDR3 is built from 13 residues.

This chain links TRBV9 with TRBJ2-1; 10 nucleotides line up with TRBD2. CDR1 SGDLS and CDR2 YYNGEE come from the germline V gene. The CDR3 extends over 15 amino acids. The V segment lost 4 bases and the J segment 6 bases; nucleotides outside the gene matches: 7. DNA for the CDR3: TGTGCCAGCAGCTCCGGGACTAGCGACTCCAATGAGCAGTTCTTC. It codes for CASSSGTSDSNEQFF.